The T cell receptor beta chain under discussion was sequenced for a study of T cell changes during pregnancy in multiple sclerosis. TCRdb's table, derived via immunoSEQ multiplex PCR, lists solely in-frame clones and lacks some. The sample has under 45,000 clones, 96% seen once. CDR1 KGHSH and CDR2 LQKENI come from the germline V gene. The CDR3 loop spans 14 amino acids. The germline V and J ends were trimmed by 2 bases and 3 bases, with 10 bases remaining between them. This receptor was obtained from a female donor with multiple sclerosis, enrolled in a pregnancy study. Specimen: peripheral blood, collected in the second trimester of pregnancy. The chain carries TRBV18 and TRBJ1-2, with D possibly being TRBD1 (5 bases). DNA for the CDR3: TGTGCCAGCTCACCATCGACAGATTACTATGGCTACACCTTC. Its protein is CASSPSTDYYGYTF.